The T cell receptor (beta chain) under discussion was sequenced for a study of PD-1 blockade in classical Hodgkin lymphoma (dated by TCRdb to the early 2020s). In terms of the full investigation: Nivolumab dosing was 3 mg/kg intravenously every 2 weeks, continuing until either disease progression or unacceptable toxicity. To define a peripheral blood immune signature of response to PD-1 blockade in classical Hodgkin lymphoma, the study combined TCR beta sequencing with CyTOF. Points the paper makes about the study in general: Among trial patients, those achieving complete response had baseline diversity similar to that of newly diagnosed patients, while diversity was significantly lower in partial responders and progressors. Only a single clinical trial cohort was studied, and what caused the repertoire differences, possibly disease activity or prior therapy, remained undefined. Newly diagnosed patients were reported to have lower baseline TCR diversity than healthy donors, and relapsed/refractory patients were reported to have lower baseline TCR diversity still. A significant rise by C4D1 was seen in CD4+ but not CD8+ TCR diversity (p=0.0027 vs p=0.16), with the rise being most apparent in complete responders (p=0.02). Patients starting nivolumab less than 1 year after ASCT had lower diversity and were excluded from later analyses to avoid confounding by immune reconstitution.

In light of the paper, this sample's time point label describes: cycle 4 day 1 (C4D1), after less than 7 weeks of nivolumab. Every trial patient had relapsed following autologous stem cell transplantation, and prior brentuximab vedotin exposure was what differed among cohorts A, B and C. The trial cohort included fewer than 60 patients with relapsed/refractory classical Hodgkin lymphoma, and each patient had a best overall response of complete response, partial response or progressive disease. Trial patients were treated with single-agent nivolumab in the multi-cohort phase II CheckMate 205 trial. Best overall response was determined by an independent review committee according to the 2007 International Working Group response criteria. PBMCs from the trial were collected at three points: immediately before nivolumab initiation (C1D1), and during therapy at cycle 2 day 1 and cycle 4 day 1. After peripheral blood was drawn into 8 mL Vacutainer Cell Preparation Tubes, PBMCs were isolated by centrifugation and then cryopreserved.

This clone showed up just a few times. The antigen this receptor binds is unknown. No much larger clone exists at a distance of one base, and base qualities are not known. CDR1 is given as LNHDA and CDR2 as SQIVND, both from the germline V gene (reference sequence). Relative to germline, V is 7 bases shorter and J is 8 bases shorter, with 17 bases between their ends. The CDR3 sequence holds 13 residues, the cysteine and phenylalanine included. Only CDR3 DNA is held: 39 bases, read in frame from base 1. Genomic DNA was isolated using the Qiagen DNeasy kit from unsorted PBMCs as well as from negatively selected CD4+ and CD8+ fractions. Using primers that anneal to V and J segments, immunoSEQ multiplex PCR amplified the TCR beta CDR3 regions. A synthetic immune receptor repertoire was used to minimize amplification bias, and any remaining bias was removed computationally after sequencing. Under the source paper's analysis protocol: Custom Python scripts were used to quantify repertoire diversity as the Shannon entropy index. Unsorted, CD4+ and CD8+ repertoires were examined separately, except in combined analyses, for which CD4+ and CD8+ sequences were merged in silico. Clonal expansion was defined as a frequency increase of at least 2-fold after treatment compared with C1D1, and clones undetected at baseline were assigned a pseudocount of 0.5. Clones with 0 or 1 copy at C1D1 were defined as singleton clones, while clones with 2 or more copies were defined as non-singleton clones. By matching protein sequences in sorted samples from the same patient, clones expanded in unsorted samples were annotated as CD4+, CD8+ or unknown. Wilcoxon tests were applied to paired samples to test diversity changes from C1D1 to C4D1. Entries here come from immuneACCESS through TCRdb and include only in-frame sequences with V and J called. Some clones fail to appear in such tables; in the studies checked, an unresolved V gene covers under half of the shortfall, and the cause of the remainder is unknown. That table furnishes V, J and clone size, whereas the DNA furnished D and trimming. Across this sample there are roughly 48,000 clones, with roughly nine tenths seen only once. The top ten constitute approximately 6.8% of the sample.

The rearranged segments are TRBV19 and TRBJ1-2, and perhaps TRBD1 as D gene, on 5 matching bases. The sequence came from a human donor with classical Hodgkin lymphoma. The sample in question was peripheral blood mononuclear cells (PBMCs), obtained before the fourth cycle of nivolumab. The DNA reads as follows: TGTGCCAGTACTAACTCCAGGGCGGGAGGCTACACCTTC. This sequence encodes CASTNSRAGGYTF.